Presented here are 24 T cell receptor beta chains from one specimen sequenced in a study of regulatory T cells in long-lasting Graves disease. The time point denotes: newly diagnosed GD, antithyroid drugs for less than 3 months. Scientists built the TCR library using RNA that was extracted from PBMCs. HTBI primers from iRepertoire and Arm-PCR of CDR3 regions yielded the TCR beta libraries. In TCRdb, the multiplex PCR reads were re-called with MiXCR into one record per CDR3 protein. The table shows about 470,000 distinct CDR3 sequences, with 15% to 20% occurring only once. This same sample was also taken into another study, of T cells in Graves' hyperthyroidism and ophthalmopathy.

The input for sequencing was peripheral blood mononuclear cells (PBMCs), taken at new diagnosis, from a patient treated with antithyroid drugs. These TCRs come from a man aged 35-49 years with Graves disease.

The table lists this clonotype with a few counts. The J gene is TRBJ2-7, the V gene TRBV27; the D is unclear. Trimming took off 6 bases at V and 3 bases at J, with 15 bases between the two ends. Germline lookup yields CDR1 MNHEY and CDR2 SMNVEV (reference sequence). This CDR3 contains 14 residues. CDR3 loop: CASSPLGNYYEQYF. CDR3 nucleotides: TGTGCCAGCAGCCCTTTGGGGAACTACTACGAGCAGTACTTC.

In its sample, this clonotype was seen a few times. The chain carries TRBV2 and TRBJ2-7, with 7 bases lining up with TRBD1. Losses at the gene ends were 2 bases for V and 1 base for J; bases not matched to a gene: 11. Germline assignment: CDR1 SNHLY and CDR2 FYNNEI. The CDR3 runs to 17 residues. CDR3 coding DNA: TGTGCCAGCAGTGAACCCCCCGCGACAGGGAGTTCCTACGAGCAGTACTTC. Its protein is CASSEPPATGSSYEQYF.

This clonotype was detected many times. The chain is built from TRBV13 and TRBJ2-5; perhaps D is TRBD1 or TRBD2 (5 bases each). CDR1 and CDR2 (germline): PRHDT, FYEKMQ (reference sequence). Deletions cut 5 bases from V and 5 bases from J, with 15 bases between. This CDR3 has 14 residues. The CDR3 loop is CASSRAEGTETQYF. CDR3 sequence (DNA): TGTGCCAGCAGCCGGGCTGAGGGGACGGAGACCCAGTACTTC.

A word on this clonotype: Likely a read error: the CDR3 ends without its conserved phenylalanine or tryptophan. The chain couples TRBV28 to TRBJ2-3; possibly TRBD2 for D (6 bases). Germline V lookup: CDR1 MDHEN, CDR2 SYDVKM. Trimming removed 7 bases from V and 5 bases from J, with 13 bases in between. The CDR3 covers 13 residues. DNA for the CDR3: TGTGCCAGCAATCGGGAGCATGGAGATACGCAGTATTCT. This codes for CASNREHGDTQYS.

This clonotype was counted between two and nine times. This chain joins TRBV28 and TRBJ2-7, with D unclear. This CDR3 has 13 residues. V was trimmed by 0 bases and J by 0 bases, leaving 3 bases between them. Per the germline V gene, CDR1 is MDHEN and CDR2 is SYDVKM. CDR3 DNA: TGTGCCAGCAGTTTATGGAGCTCCTACGAGCAGTACTTC. Translating it yields CASSLWSSYEQYF.

This clonotype showed up just a few times. CDR3 sequence: CASSLGDREGETQYF. The CDR3 nucleotides read TGCGCCAGCAGCTTGGGGGACAGAGAGGGAGAGACCCAGTACTTC. V is TRBV5-1 and J is TRBJ2-5, with 7 bases matching TRBD1. Germline assignment: CDR1 SGHRS and CDR2 YFSETQ. This CDR3 comprises 15 residues. The J segment lost 4 bases and the V segment lost 0 bases, leaving 6 bases of the junction unmatched.

This clonotype was observed at least ten times. V is TRBV20-1 and J is TRBJ1-1, with 7 bases lining up with TRBD1. Trimming took 6 bases from V and 7 from J; bases not matched to a gene: 11. Germline assignment: CDR1 DFQATT and CDR2 SNEGSKA (reference sequence). The CDR3 is made up of 13 amino acids. The CDR3 sequence: CSAFLGQAGEAFF. In DNA form, the CDR3 reads TGCAGTGCCTTCCTAGGACAGGCAGGTGAAGCTTTCTTT.

There are many counts of this clonotype. The CDR3 sequence is CASSLTGQWKGGVGYTF. CDR3 DNA sequence: TGCGCCAGCAGCCTCACGGGACAGTGGAAAGGTGGGGTCGGCTACACCTTC. The V call is TRBV5-1, the J call TRBJ1-2, with 7 bases lining up with TRBD1. With V trimmed by 4 bases and J by 8 bases, 20 bases remained unmatched. CDR3 size: 17 residues. Germline V gene data show CDR1 as SGHRS and CDR2 as YFSETQ. The complete variable domain, with remaining parts taken from reference TRBV5-1 and TRBJ1-2, reads KAGVTQTPRYLIKTRGQQVTLSCSPISGHRSVSWYQQTPGQGLQFLFEYFSETQRNKGNFPGRFSGRQFSNSRSEMNVSTLELGDSALYLCASSLTGQWKGGVGYTFGSGTRLTVV.

This clonotype was counted a few times. The rearrangement links TRBV24-1 to TRBJ1-4, with 10 bases identical to TRBD1. Germline lookup yields CDR1 KGHDR and CDR2 SFDVKD. The CDR3 loop spans 16 amino acids. Losses at the gene ends were 3 bases for V and 5 bases for J; bases not matched to a gene: 5. The CDR3 DNA reads as TGTGCCACCAGTGATCACCGGGACAGGGGAAATGAAAAACTGTTTTTT. Translation gives CATSDHRDRGNEKLFF.

This clonotype was detected ten times or more. This sequence joins TRBV4-1 and TRBJ2-7, with D perhaps matching TRBD1 (5 bases). The V gene lost 0 bases and the J gene lost 2 bases, with 11 bases spanning the gap. This CDR3 has 15 residues. The germline V gene encodes CDR1 MGHRA and CDR2 YSYEKL. The CDR3 is CASSQESQVPYEQYF. The CDR3 coding sequence is TGCGCCAGCAGCCAAGAGTCACAGGTACCCTACGAGCAGTACTTC.

On this clonotype itself: With a much larger clone just one base away, this may be a read error. The V call is TRBV6-1, the J call TRBJ1-2; 9 bases match TRBD1. Germline V lookup: CDR1 MNHNS, CDR2 SASEGT. The V segment lost 6 bases and the J segment 1 base; nucleotides outside the gene matches: 3. The CDR3 runs 14 residues. CDR3 amino acids: CASRDRGSNYGYTF. The CDR3 nucleotides are TGTGCCAGCAGGGACAGGGGAAGTAACTATGGCTACACCTTC.

This clonotype was seen at least ten times. The V call is TRBV6-1, the J call TRBJ1-5; TRBD1 might be the D (6 bases). The germline gives CDR1 MNHNS, CDR2 SASEGT. The CDR3 sequence is 14 residues long. V was pared by 6 bases and J by 4 bases, with 13 bases between. CDR3 sequence (DNA): TGTGCCAGCAGCATTGGGGGGCGGAATCAGCCCCAGCATTTT. Translated: CASSIGGRNQPQHF.

A note on this clonotype: It differs at one base from a far larger clone, so likely a read error. V usage is TRBV12-3 or TRBV12-4 and J usage is TRBJ2-1; 8 bases map to TRBD1. J lost 8 bases, V lost 5 bases, and 5 bases had no gene match. The CDR3 is 13 residues long. The CDR3 here is CASSADRVHEQFF. The CDR3 DNA is TGTGCCAGCAGTGCGGACAGGGTCCATGAGCAGTTCTTC.

The chain recombines TRBV2 with TRBJ1-2; 10 bases are a match to TRBD1. V lost 6 bases to trimming and J lost 7 bases; unmatched junction nucleotides: 5. Germline-derived CDR1 and CDR2 are SNHLY and FYNNEI. The CDR3 sequence is 13 residues long. The CDR3 nucleotides read TGTGCCAGCAGGATGGGACAGGGGAGTGGCTACACCTTC. Its translation: CASRMGQGSGYTF.

The chain combines TRBV20-1 with TRBJ2-7; TRBD2 matches at 7 bases. The V and J ends lost 3 bases and 6 bases, in that order; junction bases with no gene match: 8. The CDR3 loop spans 13 amino acids. The germline CDR1 and CDR2 sequences are DFQATT and SNEGSKA (reference sequence). In DNA form, the CDR3 reads TGCAGTGCTAGGACTAGCCTTTTACTCGAGCAGTACTTC. Translating it yields CSARTSLLLEQYF.

This clonotype was found a few times. The chain recombines TRBV20-1 with TRBJ2-7, with 10 bases lining up with TRBD1. V lost 6 bases to trimming and J lost 1 base; unmatched junction nucleotides: 9. This CDR3 has 15 residues. Germline loops: CDR1 DFQATT, CDR2 SNEGSKA (reference sequence). CDR3 nucleotides: TGCAGTGCCGGACCCCGGACAGGGGGATCCTACGAGCAGTACTTC. Protein: CSAGPRTGGSYEQYF.

The V gene is TRBV10-3, the J gene TRBJ1-3, with 7 bases fitting TRBD1. Germline V CDR1 and CDR2: ENHRY, SYGVKD. Trimming removed 6 bases from V and 0 bases from J; junction bases left unmatched: 5. The CDR3 has 15 residues. This CDR3 reads CAISTGTVSGNTIYF. Here the CDR3 DNA reads TGTGCCATCAGCACCGGGACAGTCTCTGGAAACACCATATATTTT.

To note about this clonotype: A much larger clone differs by one base, so this may be a read error. This CDR3 reads CAGSQGDNYGYTF. CDR3 bases: TGTGCCGGCAGCCAGGGGGACAACTATGGCTACACCTTC. The J gene is TRBJ1-2, the V gene TRBV3-1; 7 bases agree with TRBD1. CDR1 LGHDT and CDR2 YNNKEL come from the germline V gene (reference sequence). The CDR3 runs to 13 residues.

This clonotype was observed many times. V gene TRBV7-2 combines with J gene TRBJ2-1; TRBD2 matches at 7 bases. Germline lookup yields CDR1 SGHTA and CDR2 FQGNSA. This CDR3 is built from 15 residues. V was pared by 5 bases and J by 4 bases, with 8 bases of the junction left unmatched. The CDR3 loop reads CASSPDPGGYNEQFF. The DNA of the CDR3 is TGTGCCAGCAGCCCCGATCCGGGAGGATACAATGAGCAGTTCTTC.

A single count supports this clonotype. At one boundary the junction diverges from the germline segment, which might be a read error. This chain links TRBV9 with TRBJ2-1; the D gene is possibly TRBD1 (6 bases). Looked up from germline, CDR1 is SGDLS and CDR2 is YYNGEE. The CDR3 is 13 amino acids. CDR3 sequence reads: CASSVAGGGERFF. The CDR3 DNA is TGTGCCAGCAGCGTAGCTGGGGGCGGTGAGCGGTTCTTC.

The rearrangement links TRBV29-1 to TRBJ2-2; the D gene could be TRBD1 or TRBD2 (5 bases each). CDR3 length: 14 amino acids. Germline V lookup: CDR1 SQVTM, CDR2 ANQGSEA. V lost 7 bases and J 4 bases, leaving 16 bases between the germline ends. The chain's CDR3 is CSAGSRASTGELFF. DNA for the CDR3: TGCAGCGCTGGGAGCAGGGCGAGCACCGGGGAGCTGTTTTTT.

This clonotype was counted at least ten times. The chain couples TRBV20-1 to TRBJ1-2; weak D call: TRBD1 (5 bases). The V and J ends lost 5 bases and 4 bases respectively, with 8 bases between them. Germline V gives CDR1 DFQATT, CDR2 SNEGSKA (reference sequence). The CDR3 spans 11 residues. The CDR3 loop reads CSASTAYGYTF. DNA of the CDR3: TGCAGTGCTTCGACAGCCTATGGCTACACCTTC.

The chain is built from TRBV7-2 and TRBJ2-1, with TRBD2 matching over 8 bases. The germline V gene has CDR1 SGHTA and CDR2 FQGNSA. V shed 5 bases, J shed 7 bases, and the junction held 10 bases outside the gene matches. The CDR3 is made up of 15 amino acids. CDR3 DNA: TGTGCCAGCAGCCCTCACCTGGGCGGGAGGAATGAGCAGTTCTTC. Translating gives CASSPHLGGRNEQFF.

This clonotype was counted only a few times. This chain connects TRBV5-1 to TRBJ1-2; 11 nucleotides match TRBD1. After removal of 0 bases from V and 8 bases from J, the junction contained 3 bases not matched to a gene. Germline CDR1 reads SGHRS; CDR2 reads YFSETQ. This CDR3 has 14 residues. CDR3 sequence reads: CASSLEGQGDGYTF. DNA of the CDR3: TGCGCCAGCAGCTTGGAGGGACAGGGGGACGGCTACACCTTC.